Listed here is a single T cell receptor beta chain. There are 18 residues in the CDR3. Germline loops: CDR1 LNHDA, CDR2 SQIVND (reference sequence). Trimming removed 6 bases at V and 0 bases at J, with 23 bases between. The method was immunoSEQ multiplex PCR; TCRdb's version includes in-frame clones alone and lacks a portion of them. The data contain about 79,000 clones, roughly 93% of them singletons. The data belong to a study of cytomegalovirus exposure and HLA in healthy donors. Study-wide context: The roughly 110 validation repertoires matched the 500 to 750 first-cohort repertoires in platform, a later analysis reported.

The origin of this receptor is a woman aged 25 to 45 in good health and CMV-seronegative. V is TRBV19 and J is TRBJ1-2; a possible D gene is TRBD1 (5 bases). The sequenced sample consisted of PBMCs. The CDR3 loop reads CASSLLTAGHPPNYGYTF. As DNA, the CDR3 is TGTGCCAGTAGCCTCTTAACCGCAGGACACCCTCCTAACTATGGCTACACCTTC.